A selection of T cell receptor beta chains follows, all from one sample in a study of Ad26.COV2.S vaccination and SARS-CoV-2 variants. Measured with immunoSEQ multiplex PCR; TCRdb has only the in-frame clones, and not every one. The table has about 350,000 clones, around 83% seen once. This specimen was peripheral blood, taken in a trial of Ad26.COV2.S vaccine versus placebo. These receptors were taken from a person aged 18-65 years who received the Ad26.COV2.S COVID-19 vaccine or a placebo. The CDR3 runs from the conserved cysteine through the conserved F or W. Each record gives: clone size, D gene, V gene, CDR3 length, J gene, CDR3 protein, CDR3 DNA. A D gene is named only where the DNA matches it firmly. Clone size is shown for a subset of rows, as once, few, many or a class of expanded clone.

size: NA
D: TRBD1
V: TRBV6-6
length: 15
J: TRBJ1-5
CDR3: CASRRTGNSNQPQHF
DNA: TGTGCCAGCAGGCGGACAGGGAATAGCAATCAGCCCCAGCATTTT

size: NA
D: NA
V: TRBV6-5
length: 13
J: TRBJ2-7
CDR3: CASSYIGGYEQYF
DNA: TGTGCCAGCAGTTACATTGGGGGTTACGAGCAGTACTTC

size: NA
D: NA
V: TRBV2
length: 16
J: TRBJ2-1
CDR3: CASSSRSGDSYNEQFF
DNA: TGTGCCAGCAGTTCGAGGTCAGGGGACTCCTACAATGAGCAGTTCTTC

size: NA
D: NA
V: TRBV5-5
length: 16
J: TRBJ2-5
CDR3: CASSFGSGEYQETQYF
DNA: TGTGCCAGCAGCTTTGGGTCGGGGGAGTACCAAGAGACCCAGTACTTC

size: NA
D: TRBD2
V: TRBV4-1
length: 15
J: TRBJ2-1
CDR3: CASSRGLADYNEQFF
DNA: TGCGCCAGCAGCCGGGGACTAGCCGACTACAATGAGCAGTTCTTC

size: NA
D: NA
V: TRBV7-9
length: 13
J: TRBJ1-1
CDR3: CASSLKGETEAFF
DNA: TGTGCCAGCAGCTTAAAAGGGGAGACTGAAGCTTTCTTT

size: NA
D: NA
V: TRBV4-1
length: 15
J: TRBJ2-7
CDR3: CASSQQLQGGYEQYF
DNA: TGCGCCAGCAGCCAACAGCTCCAGGGAGGCTACGAGCAGTACTTC

size: NA
D: TRBD2
V: TRBV27
length: 16
J: TRBJ2-7
CDR3: CASSRSAGEFSYEQYF
DNA: TGTGCCAGCAGTAGGTCGGCGGGAGAATTCTCCTACGAGCAGTACTTC

size: NA
D: NA
V: TRBV19
length: 18
J: TRBJ1-6
CDR3: CASSIRQSVISYNSPLHF
DNA: TGTGCCAGTAGTATTCGACAGTCCGTTATATCCTATAATTCACCCCTCCACTTT

size: NA
D: NA
V: TRBV5-1
length: 14
J: TRBJ1-6
CDR3: CASSFDTNNSPLHF
DNA: TGCGCCAGCAGCTTTGACACCAATAATTCACCCCTCCACTTT

size: NA
D: NA
V: TRBV11-2
length: 13
J: TRBJ2-1
CDR3: CASSLAGANEQFF
DNA: TGTGCCAGCAGCTTAGCGGGGGCCAATGAGCAGTTCTTC

size: NA
D: TRBD2
V: TRBV7-2
length: 15
J: TRBJ2-3
CDR3: CASSSLSGGTDTQYF
DNA: TGTGCCAGCAGCTCCCTTAGCGGGGGCACAGATACGCAGTATTTT

size: once
D: TRBD2
V: TRBV27
length: 19
J: TRBJ2-3
CDR3: CASSPRMGTSGGITDTQYF
DNA: TGTGCCAGCAGTCCACGAATGGGGACTAGCGGGGGAATCACAGATACGCAGTATTTT

size: NA
D: NA
V: TRBV7-2
length: 12
J: TRBJ2-3
CDR3: CASSYQAGTQYF
DNA: TGTGCCAGCAGCTACCAGGCGGGTACGCAGTATTTT

size: NA
D: NA
V: TRBV15
length: 12
J: TRBJ2-1
CDR3: CATDMGYNEQFF
DNA: TGTGCCACCGATATGGGTTACAATGAGCAGTTCTTC

size: NA
D: NA
V: TRBV21-1
length: 20
J: TRBJ1-4
CDR3: CASSKTQAGAEIGNDEKLFF
DNA: TGTGCCAGCAGCAAAACCCAGGCCGGGGCCGAGATAGGTAATGATGAAAAACTGTTTTTT

size: NA
D: NA
V: TRBV29-1
length: 13
J: TRBJ1-1
CDR3: CSVRGLMNTEAFF
DNA: TGCAGCGTTCGCGGCCTCATGAACACTGAAGCTTTCTTT

size: NA
D: TRBD1
V: TRBV27
length: 15
J: TRBJ2-7
CDR3: CASSPGQANSYEQYF
DNA: TGTGCCAGCAGTCCGGGACAGGCCAACTCCTACGAGCAGTACTTC

size: NA
D: TRBD1
V: TRBV27
length: 18
J: TRBJ2-1
CDR3: CASSHLPGGDRGSNEQFF
DNA: TGTGCCAGCAGTCACCTCCCGGGGGGGGACAGGGGATCCAATGAGCAGTTCTTC

size: NA
D: TRBD2
V: TRBV12-3/TRBV12-4
length: 13
J: TRBJ2-1
CDR3: CASSFGTSGFQFF
DNA: TGTGCCAGCAGTTTCGGGACTAGCGGGTTTCAGTTCTTC

size: NA
D: TRBD2
V: TRBV4-3
length: 14
J: TRBJ2-7
CDR3: CASSQVAGGQEQYF
DNA: TGCGCCAGCAGCCAGGTAGCGGGAGGGCAAGAGCAGTACTTC

size: NA
D: NA
V: TRBV5-8
length: 15
J: TRBJ1-5
CDR3: CASSWAGANNQPQHF
DNA: TGTGCCAGCAGCTGGGCCGGGGCAAACAATCAGCCCCAGCATTTT

size: NA
D: NA
V: TRBV6-5
length: 12
J: TRBJ2-7
CDR3: CASSTWGYEQYF
DNA: TGTGCCAGCAGTACCTGGGGGTACGAGCAGTACTTC

size: NA
D: NA
V: TRBV10-3
length: 14
J: TRBJ2-3
CDR3: CAARRDQISYTQYF
DNA: TGTGCCGCCCGGAGGGACCAAATCAGCTATACGCAGTATTTT

size: NA
D: NA
V: TRBV24-1
length: 16
J: TRBJ2-2
CDR3: CATSDLAEGDTGELFF
DNA: TGTGCCACCAGTGACCTAGCGGAGGGGGACACCGGGGAGCTGTTTTTT

size: NA
D: TRBD1
V: TRBV19
length: 15
J: TRBJ1-2
CDR3: CASSIDDRGNYGYTF
DNA: TGTGCCAGTAGTATCGACGACAGGGGTAACTATGGCTACACCTTC

size: NA
D: NA
V: TRBV25-1
length: 13
J: TRBJ2-7
CDR3: CASSEGGGHEQYF
DNA: TGTGCCAGCAGTGAAGGGGGGGGCCACGAGCAGTACTTC

size: NA
D: TRBD1
V: TRBV6-5
length: 15
J: TRBJ1-5
CDR3: CASSPLQGATQPQHF
DNA: TGTGCCAGCAGCCCCCTACAGGGGGCAACACAGCCCCAGCATTTT

size: NA
D: TRBD2
V: TRBV27
length: 18
J: TRBJ2-5
CDR3: CASSLSTSGGIPTETQYF
DNA: TGTGCCAGCAGTTTGTCGACTAGCGGGGGTATACCAACGGAGACCCAGTACTTC

size: NA
D: TRBD1
V: TRBV29-1
length: 17
J: TRBJ1-1
CDR3: CSVEGGQGGRQYAEAFF
DNA: TGCAGCGTTGAAGGGGGACAGGGGGGACGTCAGTATGCTGAAGCTTTCTTT

size: NA
D: NA
V: TRBV19
length: 14
J: TRBJ1-5
CDR3: CASRGGWAYQPQHF
DNA: TGTGCCAGTAGGGGAGGGTGGGCGTATCAGCCCCAGCATTTT

size: NA
D: TRBD1
V: TRBV30
length: 15
J: TRBJ1-1
CDR3: CAWSVRGGADTEAFF
DNA: TGTGCCTGGAGTGTACGAGGGGGCGCGGACACTGAAGCTTTCTTT

size: NA
D: TRBD2
V: TRBV19
length: 13
J: TRBJ2-1
CDR3: CASSTGLAGEQFF
DNA: TGTGCCAGTAGTACGGGACTAGCTGGGGAGCAGTTCTTC

size: NA
D: TRBD2
V: TRBV2
length: 18
J: TRBJ2-5
CDR3: CASRQLIGLAGVSETQYF
DNA: TGTGCCAGCAGGCAATTGATAGGACTAGCGGGAGTGTCAGAGACCCAGTACTTC

size: NA
D: NA
V: TRBV11-2
length: 13
J: TRBJ1-1
CDR3: CASSSRENTEAFF
DNA: TGTGCCAGCAGCTCACGAGAGAACACTGAAGCTTTCTTT

size: NA
D: NA
V: TRBV10-3
length: 12
J: TRBJ2-5
CDR3: CAIGRGEETQYF
DNA: TGTGCCATCGGGCGGGGCGAAGAGACCCAGTACTTC

size: NA
D: NA
V: TRBV19
length: 13
J: TRBJ2-5
CDR3: CASSGGRRETQYF
DNA: TGTGCCAGCAGTGGGGGGAGGCGGGAGACCCAGTACTTC

size: NA
D: NA
V: TRBV3-1/TRBV3-2
length: 13
J: TRBJ2-1
CDR3: CASSGPRYNEQFF
DNA: TGTGCCAGCAGCGGCCCGAGGTACAATGAGCAGTTCTTC

size: few
D: TRBD1
V: TRBV7-2
length: 14
J: TRBJ2-7
CDR3: CASSPDRGTYEQYF
DNA: TGTGCCAGCAGCCCGGACAGGGGAACCTACGAGCAGTACTTC

size: once
D: TRBD1
V: TRBV2
length: 14
J: TRBJ2-2
CDR3: CASRGTGVTGELFF
DNA: TGTGCCAGCAGAGGGACAGGGGTAACCGGGGAGCTGTTTTTT

size: once
D: NA
V: TRBV7-9
length: 16
J: TRBJ1-5
CDR3: CASSLNTGFSNQPQHF
DNA: TGTGCCAGCAGCTTAAATACGGGCTTTAGCAATCAGCCCCAGCATTTT

size: NA
D: NA
V: TRBV6-5
length: 14
J: TRBJ1-1
CDR3: CASTPFGGRDEAFF
DNA: TGTGCCAGCACCCCCTTCGGGGGGCGAGATGAAGCTTTCTTT

size: NA
D: NA
V: TRBV10-2
length: 15
J: TRBJ2-2
CDR3: CASRAGTVDTGELFF
DNA: TGCGCCAGCAGAGCCGGGACCGTTGACACCGGGGAGCTGTTTTTT

size: NA
D: NA
V: TRBV27
length: 17
J: TRBJ2-3
CDR3: CASSLRPSQLRTDTQYF
DNA: TGTGCCAGCAGTTTAAGGCCTTCTCAGCTCCGCACAGATACGCAGTATTTT

size: NA
D: NA
V: TRBV11-2
length: 16
J: TRBJ1-6
CDR3: CASSLGASSYNSPLHF
DNA: TGTGCCAGCAGCTTAGGAGCGAGCTCCTATAATTCACCCCTCCACTTT

size: NA
D: NA
V: TRBV15
length: 15
J: TRBJ2-7
CDR3: CATSEGGWDSYEQYF
DNA: TGTGCCACCAGCGAGGGCGGCTGGGACTCCTACGAGCAGTACTTC

size: NA
D: NA
V: TRBV6-1
length: 14
J: TRBJ2-7
CDR3: CASSYRDRLYEQYF
DNA: TGTGCCAGCAGCTACCGGGACCGGCTCTACGAGCAGTACTTC

size: few
D: NA
V: TRBV29-1
length: 11
J: TRBJ2-7
CDR3: CSVSDTYEQYF
DNA: TGCAGCGTTTCTGACACCTACGAGCAGTACTTC

size: NA
D: NA
V: TRBV12-3/TRBV12-4
length: 13
J: TRBJ1-6
CDR3: CASSSQVGSPLHF
DNA: TGTGCCAGCAGTTCCCAGGTGGGTTCACCCCTCCACTTT

size: once
D: TRBD1
V: TRBV18
length: 15
J: TRBJ1-5
CDR3: CASSRIQGAGQPQHF
DNA: TGTGCCAGCTCACGAATACAGGGGGCAGGACAGCCCCAGCATTTT

size: once
D: NA
V: TRBV10-1
length: 15
J: TRBJ2-7
CDR3: CASSDPGTPRYEQYF
DNA: TGCGCCAGCAGTGACCCCGGGACCCCCCGTTACGAGCAGTACTTC

size: NA
D: NA
V: TRBV5-1
length: 13
J: TRBJ2-7
CDR3: CASSATKTYEQYF
DNA: TGCGCCAGCAGTGCTACTAAGACCTACGAGCAGTACTTC

size: NA
D: NA
V: TRBV9
length: 14
J: TRBJ1-6
CDR3: CASSVGSPNSPLHF
DNA: TGTGCCAGCAGCGTAGGGTCTCCCAATTCACCCCTCCACTTT

size: NA
D: NA
V: TRBV7-9
length: 14
J: TRBJ1-6
CDR3: CASSSNKKGSPLHF
DNA: TGTGCCAGCAGTTCTAACAAAAAAGGGTCACCCCTCCACTTT

size: NA
D: NA
V: TRBV4-2
length: 15
J: TRBJ1-5
CDR3: CASSQDGGSNQPQHF
DNA: TGTGCCAGCAGCCAAGACGGCGGGTCCAATCAGCCCCAGCATTTT

size: NA
D: TRBD2
V: TRBV19
length: 16
J: TRBJ2-2
CDR3: CASSIGAGGSTGELFF
DNA: TGTGCCAGTAGTATTGGTGCGGGGGGATCCACCGGGGAGCTGTTTTTT

size: NA
D: TRBD1
V: TRBV7-9
length: 14
J: TRBJ2-7
CDR3: CASSSRQGAGEQYF
DNA: TGTGCCAGCAGCTCAAGACAGGGGGCGGGGGAGCAGTACTTC

size: NA
D: NA
V: TRBV10-3
length: 13
J: TRBJ1-4
CDR3: CAIHREELRKLFF
DNA: TGTGCCATACACAGGGAGGAGCTCCGAAAACTGTTTTTT

size: NA
D: NA
V: TRBV7-9
length: 16
J: TRBJ1-4
CDR3: CASSLGGFATNEKLFF
DNA: TGTGCCAGCAGCTTAGGGGGGTTTGCAACTAATGAAAAACTGTTTTTT